This entry is about one T cell receptor (beta chain). What it recognizes is unknown. The data stem from a study of OX40 agonist ivuxolimab in advanced cancers. General study results and limits: Clonal expansion was among the lowest in partial responders at 0.1-3.0 mg/kg, especially CD8+. CD4+ T cells averaged fewer expanded clones than CD8+ T cells.

The CDR3 contains 14 residues. V dropped 5 bases and J dropped 6; count of bases not matched to a gene: 8. Germline V gene sequence: CDR1 SNHLY, CDR2 FYNNEI. The table came from immunoSEQ multiplex PCR; TCRdb's copy has only in-frame clones and leaves some out. The data contain around 23,000 clones, approximately 80% of them singletons. The rearrangement links TRBV2 to TRBJ1-1; 8 positions agree with TRBD1. The sequencing used CD4+ or CD8+ T cells sorted from blood, collected in a trial of the OX40 agonist ivuxolimab. The receptor was isolated from an adult with an advanced solid tumor such as melanoma, head and neck, liver or kidney cancer. For the CDR3, the DNA is TGTGCCAGCAGTCGAGGACAGGGTGGTTCTGAAGCTTTCTTT. Translated, it gives CASSRGQGGSEAFF.